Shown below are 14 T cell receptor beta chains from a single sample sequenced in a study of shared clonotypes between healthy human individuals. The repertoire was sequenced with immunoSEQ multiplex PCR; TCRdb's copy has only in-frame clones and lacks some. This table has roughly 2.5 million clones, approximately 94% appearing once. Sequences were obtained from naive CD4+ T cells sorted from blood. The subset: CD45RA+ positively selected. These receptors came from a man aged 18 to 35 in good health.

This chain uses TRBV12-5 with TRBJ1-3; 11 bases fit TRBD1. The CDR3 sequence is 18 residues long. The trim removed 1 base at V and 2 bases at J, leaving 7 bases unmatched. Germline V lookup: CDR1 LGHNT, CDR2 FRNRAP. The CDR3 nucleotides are TGTGCTAGTGGTTTGGGAACCGGGACAGGGGGTACTGGAAACACCATATATTTT. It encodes CASGLGTGTGGTGNTIYF.

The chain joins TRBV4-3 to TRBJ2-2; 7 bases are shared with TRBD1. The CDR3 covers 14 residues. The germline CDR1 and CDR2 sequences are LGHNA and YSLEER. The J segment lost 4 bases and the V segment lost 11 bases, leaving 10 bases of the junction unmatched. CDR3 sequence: CASSEGASTGELFF. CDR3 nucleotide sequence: TGCGCCTCAAGTGAGGGGGCGAGCACCGGGGAGCTGTTTTTT.

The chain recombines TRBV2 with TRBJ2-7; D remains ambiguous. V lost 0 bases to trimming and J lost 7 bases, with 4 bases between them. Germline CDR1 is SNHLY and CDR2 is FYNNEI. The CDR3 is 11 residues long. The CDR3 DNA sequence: TGTGCCAGCAGTGAAGCTAAGGAGCAGTACTTC. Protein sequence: CASSEAKEQYF.

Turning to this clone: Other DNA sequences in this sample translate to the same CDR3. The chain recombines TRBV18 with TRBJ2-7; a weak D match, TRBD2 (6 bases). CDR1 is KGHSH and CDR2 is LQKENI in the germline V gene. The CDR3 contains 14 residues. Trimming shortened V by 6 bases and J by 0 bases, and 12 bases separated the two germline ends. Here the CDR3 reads CASSRDRSSYEQYF. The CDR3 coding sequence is TGTGCCAGCTCGCGGGACCGGAGCTCCTACGAGCAGTACTTC.

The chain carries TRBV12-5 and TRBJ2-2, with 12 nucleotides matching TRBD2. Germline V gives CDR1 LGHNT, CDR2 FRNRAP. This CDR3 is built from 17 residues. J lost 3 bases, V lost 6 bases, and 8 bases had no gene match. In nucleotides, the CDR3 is TGTGCTAGTGGCCGTGGACTAGCGGGAATGTACACCGGGGAGCTGTTTTTT. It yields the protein CASGRGLAGMYTGELFF.

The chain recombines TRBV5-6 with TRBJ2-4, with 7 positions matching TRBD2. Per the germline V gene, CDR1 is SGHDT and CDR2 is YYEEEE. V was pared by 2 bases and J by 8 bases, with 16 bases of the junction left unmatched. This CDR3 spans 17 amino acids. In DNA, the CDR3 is TGTGCCAGCAGCTTAGGACCCTCCACGGGGGGTCGGTACATTCAGTACTTC. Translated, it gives CASSLGPSTGGRYIQYF.

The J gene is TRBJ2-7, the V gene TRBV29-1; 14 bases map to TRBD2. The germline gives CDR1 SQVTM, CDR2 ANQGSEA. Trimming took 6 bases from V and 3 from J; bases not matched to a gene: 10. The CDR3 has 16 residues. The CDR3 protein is CSVRRLAGGSIYEQYF. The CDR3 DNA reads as TGCAGCGTCCGAAGACTAGCGGGGGGGTCTATCTACGAGCAGTACTTC.

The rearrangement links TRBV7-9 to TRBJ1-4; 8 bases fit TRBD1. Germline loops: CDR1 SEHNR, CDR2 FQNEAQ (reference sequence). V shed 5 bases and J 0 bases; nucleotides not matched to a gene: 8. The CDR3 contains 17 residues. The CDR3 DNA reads TGTGCCAGCAGCCCAAGGCTGGGACAGGCAACTAATGAAAAACTGTTTTTT. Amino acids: CASSPRLGQATNEKLFF.

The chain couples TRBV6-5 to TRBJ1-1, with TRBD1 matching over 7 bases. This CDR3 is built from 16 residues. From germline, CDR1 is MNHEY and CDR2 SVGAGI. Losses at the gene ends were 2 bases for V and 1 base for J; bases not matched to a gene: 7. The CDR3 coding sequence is TGTGCCAGCAGTTACGGGACAGTTCTACCGAACACTGAAGCTTTCTTT. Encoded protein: CASSYGTVLPNTEAFF.

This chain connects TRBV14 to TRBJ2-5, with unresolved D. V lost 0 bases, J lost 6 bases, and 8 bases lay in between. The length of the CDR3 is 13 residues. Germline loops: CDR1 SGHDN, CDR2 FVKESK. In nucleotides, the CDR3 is TGTGCCAGCAGCCAAGATACTATGCAGACCCAGTACTTC. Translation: CASSQDTMQTQYF. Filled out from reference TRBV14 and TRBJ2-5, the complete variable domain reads EAGVTQFPSHSVIEKGQTVTLRCDPISGHDNLYWYRRVMGKEIKFLLHFVKESKQDESGMPNNRFLAERTGGTYSTLKVQPAELEDSGVYFCASSQDTMQTQYFGPGTRLLVL.

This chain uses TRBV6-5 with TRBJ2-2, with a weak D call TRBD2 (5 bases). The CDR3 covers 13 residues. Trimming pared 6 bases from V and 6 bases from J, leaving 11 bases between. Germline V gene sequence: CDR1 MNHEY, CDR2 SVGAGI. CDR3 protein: CASSSPRAGELFF. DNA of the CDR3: TGTGCCAGCAGCTCCCCGCGGGCCGGGGAGCTGTTTTTT.

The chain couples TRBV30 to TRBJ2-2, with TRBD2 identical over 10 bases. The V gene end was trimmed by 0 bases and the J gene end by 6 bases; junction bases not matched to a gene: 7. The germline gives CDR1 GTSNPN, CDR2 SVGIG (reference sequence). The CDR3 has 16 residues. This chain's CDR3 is CAWSVASGSVSGELFF. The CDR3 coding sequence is TGTGCCTGGAGTGTAGCTAGCGGGAGTGTGTCCGGGGAGCTGTTTTTT.

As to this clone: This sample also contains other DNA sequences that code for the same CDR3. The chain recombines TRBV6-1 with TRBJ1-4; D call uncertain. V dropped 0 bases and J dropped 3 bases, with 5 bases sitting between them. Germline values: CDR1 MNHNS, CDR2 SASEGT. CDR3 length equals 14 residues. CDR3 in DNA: TGTGCCAGCAGTGAAGCGAGGTCTAATGAAAAACTGTTTTTT. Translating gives CASSEARSNEKLFF.

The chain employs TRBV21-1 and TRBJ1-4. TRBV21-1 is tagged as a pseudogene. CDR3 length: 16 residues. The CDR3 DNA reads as TGTGCCAGCAGCGATGAACGGGGGCCGATATGGGAAAAACTGTTTTTT. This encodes CASSDERGPIWEKLFF.